Presented here are 5 T cell receptor beta chains from one specimen sequenced in a study of blood T cell repertoires in COVID-19. Profiling relied on immunoSEQ multiplex PCR, and the TCRdb table lists in-frame clones only, not all of them. The table lists 150,000 or so clones, over 80% of them singletons. The specimen was peripheral blood. The receptors stem from a man at least 80 years old with acute or convalescent COVID-19.

V gene TRBV30 combines with J gene TRBJ2-1; TRBD1 is a possible D gene (6 bases). V lost 4 bases, J lost 2 bases, and 9 bases lay in between. Germline V gene lookup returns CDR1 GTSNPN and CDR2 SVGIG (reference sequence). This CDR3 contains 13 residues. The CDR3 sequence: CAWNQGTYNEQFF. The CDR3, as DNA: TGTGCCTGGAACCAGGGGACCTACAATGAGCAGTTCTTC.

V gene TRBV19 combines with J gene TRBJ1-4; maybe TRBD1 (5 bases). Per the germline V gene, CDR1 is LNHDA and CDR2 is SQIVND (reference sequence). Between the trimmed V and J ends, which lost 7 bases and 2 bases, there was a span of 11 bases. The CDR3 contains 14 residues. The CDR3 DNA is TGTGCCAGTACCAAGGGGAGGACTAATGAAAAACTGTTTTTT. Amino acids: CASTKGRTNEKLFF.

V and J are TRBV27 and TRBJ2-1; no reliable D call. The CDR3 loop spans 13 amino acids. Deletions cut 8 bases from V and 6 bases from J, with 14 bases between. Germline V gives CDR1 MNHEY, CDR2 SMNVEV (reference sequence). The CDR3, as DNA: TGTGCCAGCCAACTCTGGTCAGGCAATGAGCAGTTCTTC. This sequence encodes CASQLWSGNEQFF.

The rearrangement uses TRBV5-5 and TRBJ1-1; 9 nucleotides agree with TRBD1. The CDR3 sequence is 14 residues long. The trim removed 3 bases at V and 6 bases at J, leaving 6 bases unmatched. Germline-derived CDR1 and CDR2 are SGHKS and YYEKEE (reference sequence). CDR3 nucleotides: TGTGCCAGCAGCTGGGCGGGACAGGGTTCTGAAGCTTTCTTT. Encoded protein: CASSWAGQGSEAFF.

The CDR3 here is CASSRAQGHQPQHF. CDR3 DNA sequence: TGTGCCAGCAGCCGGGCTCAGGGTCATCAGCCCCAGCATTTT. The chain joins TRBV16 to TRBJ1-5; weak D call: TRBD1 (5 bases). The CDR3 has 14 residues. Germline V gives CDR1 KGHSY, CDR2 FQNENV. V lost 4 bases and J lost 5, with 12 bases in between.